The clone carrying this T cell receptor (beta chain) occurred a few times. Antigen: not known. Individual cDNA molecules received unique molecular identifiers during library preparation. From the 5' RACE reads, TCRdb called clonotypes with MiXCR, one entry per CDR3 protein. The profile shows 75,000 to 80,000 distinct CDR3 sequences, approximately 10% of them singletons. J was trimmed by 3 bases and V by 8 bases; bases with no gene match: 7. Germline V lookup: CDR1 LNHNV, CDR2 YYDKDF (reference sequence). CDR3 length: 15 amino acids. This sample is part of a study of early T cells in non-severe SARS-CoV-2 infection. At the level of the study: Chains were not paired, and sequencing was done on bulk RNA from unsorted whole blood.

Study results and caveats: Database matching using VDJdb favored anti-spike CD8 responses, with private and CD4 specificities left missing.

The V and J genes are TRBV15 and TRBJ2-2; 9 bases are shared with TRBD1. The sample was whole blood, taken at baseline. The origin of this receptor is an adult who was a healthcare worker with PCR-confirmed SARS-CoV-2 infection or an uninfected control (not recorded which). In nucleotides, the CDR3 is TGTGCCACCCCCGCGGGACAGGGTTACACCGGGGAGCTGTTTTTT. Protein product: CATPAGQGYTGELFF.